Detailed here is one TCR beta chain. The V end lost 4 bases, the J end lost 3 bases, and 13 bases lay between the germline ends. The CDR3 has 15 residues. Germline CDR1 MNHEY, CDR2 SVGAGI. The data stem from a study of blood T cell repertoires in COVID-19. Study-level background: The United States, Italy and Spain were the sources of the acute and convalescent COVID-19 samples. PBMCs, B-cell-depleted T cells, or T cells provided the cDNA or gDNA that made up the material.

The authors' processing: Amplified reference gene primers provided the basis for estimating nucleated cell counts. Profiled with immunoSEQ multiplex PCR; TCRdb holds only in-frame clones, not every one. For V, J and clone size, that table is used; D and trimming come from the DNA. The repertoire holds some 150,000 clones, with 85% to 90% as singletons. The sequencing sample was made of peripheral blood. The TCR was taken from a man aged 50-60 years who had recovered from COVID-19. The J gene is TRBJ2-1, the V gene TRBV6-5; weak D call: TRBD1 (6 bases). This CDR3 is CASSSGAGGYNEQFF. CDR3 DNA: TGTGCCAGCAGTTCAGGGGCCGGAGGCTACAATGAGCAGTTCTTC.